The following is a T cell receptor (beta chain) sequence with its context. Its target is unknown. The sample belongs to a study of cytomegalovirus exposure and HLA in healthy donors. Study-wide results and caveats: An analysis was carried out at a later point. It showed that HLA-associated TCR beta chains were more clonally expanded than equally common non-associated chains. Previous analysis showed most TCR beta V segments were productive about 90% or about 30% of the time. Rare TCR sequences predominated, though certain public TCRs were found in many donors.

The PCR contained 60 Vbeta and 13 Jbeta primers. Clones were read by immunoSEQ multiplex PCR, and TCRdb kept only the in-frame ones, dropping some. Here the sample spans some 90,000 clones, about 80% being singletons. Nominally healthy donors provided the samples, though records likely missed some immune exposures. The CDR3 covers 15 residues. Germline V gene sequence: CDR1 MNHNS, CDR2 SASEGT. Germline trimming cut 2 bases from V and 5 bases from J; bases unmatched to any gene: 5. The chain combines TRBV6-1 with TRBJ2-1, with 8 bases fitting TRBD2. The clonotype originates from a man between 50 and 59 years old in good health and CMV-seropositive. The sequencing sample was made of PBMCs. CDR3 coding DNA: TGTGCCAGCAGTGAAAATGTAGCGGGAAACAATGAGCAGTTCTTC. Residues: CASSENVAGNNEQFF.